This T cell receptor beta chain was retrieved from a study of blood T cells in healthy people across ages. The study, taken as a whole, reports: It was held that the diversity estimates obtained from one million T cells were underestimates.

Then a second PCR, running about 6 to 11 cycles, was carried out with a sample-barcoded 5' primer and a J-beta primer mix. Each cDNA molecule received a tag from a template-switch adaptor that had 12 random nucleotides. TCRdb itself ran the 5' RACE reads through MiXCR, one entry per CDR3 protein. The sample includes over 600,000 distinct CDR3 sequences, roughly 20% of them seen just once. In its sample, this clonotype was seen a few times. Its antigen is not known. The donors, all healthy, were Caucasians living in Russia, aged roughly 6 to 90. Per sample, at least 6 micrograms of total RNA were extracted. Trimming took off 5 bases at V and 1 base at J, with 12 bases between the two ends. Germline V gene lookup returns CDR1 SGHRS and CDR2 YFSETQ. This CDR3 region has 14 residues.

V and J are TRBV5-1 and TRBJ2-5; D might be TRBD1 (6 bases). Sequencing was performed on blood. The clonotype was recovered from a man aged 65-85 years in good health. CDR3 in amino acids: CASRGQLIQETQYF. The CDR3 nucleotides are TGCGCCAGCAGAGGACAGCTAATCCAAGAGACCCAGTACTTC.